A single sample is the source of the 30 T cell receptor beta chains below, sequenced in a study of response to subunit inactivated influenza vaccine. Via MiXCR, TCRdb re-called the RT-PCR reads, giving one row per CDR3 protein. The sample has about 780,000 distinct CDR3 sequences, around a sixth seen once. The material was PBMCs from blood, obtained 5 days after vaccination. Receptors originate from a man over 45 who received an inactivated influenza vaccine.

The chain joins TRBV10-3 to TRBJ2-3; D is perhaps TRBD2 (6 bases). Between the trimmed V and J ends, which lost 10 bases and 6 bases, there was a span of 23 bases. Germline assignment: CDR1 ENHRY and CDR2 SYGVKD. This CDR3 has 15 amino acids. CDR3 bases: TGTGCCACCTGGAGCCGGGACTCGGCGGGGGATACGCAGTATTTT. Translating it yields CATWSRDSAGDTQYF.

Comment on this clonotype: This may come from a read error, since a much larger clone is one base off. The V gene is TRBV6-2 or TRBV6-3, the J gene TRBJ2-3; weak D call: TRBD2 (5 bases). CDR3 length: 13 residues. Germline V gene sequence: CDR1 MNHEY, CDR2 SVGEGT. The ends were cut back, 11 bases at V and 5 bases at J, with 17 bases in the middle. The CDR3 coding sequence is TGTGCCTGCATCAAGAGGGTCGAAGATACGCAGTATTTT. Protein sequence: CACIKRVEDTQYF.

The chain couples TRBV6-5 to TRBJ2-2; D gene unclear. The V gene lost 0 bases and the J gene lost 8 bases, with 7 bases spanning the gap. The germline V gene encodes CDR1 MNHEY and CDR2 SVGAGI. There are 13 residues in the CDR3. The CDR3 loop is CASSYSRKGELFF. The CDR3 coding sequence is TGTGCCAGCAGTTACTCGAGAAAGGGGGAGCTGTTTTTT.

The rearrangement joins TRBV6-2 or TRBV6-3 to TRBJ2-5; D perhaps matches TRBD2 (6 bases). The CDR3 contains 13 residues. Germline V gene data show CDR1 as MNHEY and CDR2 as SVGEGT. The V gene lost 11 bases and the J gene lost 5 bases, with 18 bases spanning the gap. DNA of the CDR3: TGTGCCTCCCAAGGGACTCCTCGGGAGACCCAGTACTTC. Amino acids: CASQGTPRETQYF.

This chain connects TRBV12-3 or TRBV12-4 to TRBJ2-7, with D tentatively TRBD2 (6 bases). The CDR3 is made up of 16 amino acids. Between the trimmed V and J ends, which lost 7 bases and 5 bases, there was a span of 24 bases. CDR3: CASMGLEGGPRDEQYF. CDR3 in DNA: TGTGCCAGCATGGGCCTGGAGGGCGGCCCACGCGACGAGCAGTACTTC.

This clonotype was detected only a few times. The genes are TRBV20-1 and TRBJ2-1; 7 bases are shared with TRBD2. V lost 7 bases to trimming and J lost 8 bases; unmatched junction nucleotides: 8. This CDR3 spans 12 amino acids. Germline lookup yields CDR1 DFQATT and CDR2 SNEGSKA (reference sequence). The CDR3, as DNA: TGCAGTGTCGCTAGCGGACGGGATGAGCAGTTCTTC. Translation gives CSVASGRDEQFF.

The chain has TRBV7-6 and TRBJ2-2; no clear D. There are 16 residues in the CDR3. V gave up 2 bases and J gave up 0 bases, with 10 bases separating them. Looked up from germline, CDR1 is SGHVS and CDR2 is FNYEAQ. The CDR3 DNA reads as TGTGCCAGCAGCTTATCGGCAGGCACGAACACCGGGGAGCTGTTTTTT. Its protein is CASSLSAGTNTGELFF.

This clonotype turned up a few times. The chain joins TRBV29-1 to TRBJ2-5; weak D call: TRBD2 (5 bases). The length of the CDR3 is 12 residues. The ends were cut back, 7 bases at V and 5 bases at J, with 14 bases in the middle. The germline V gene has CDR1 SQVTM and CDR2 ANQGSEA. The CDR3 loop is CSAKLDLETQYF. The CDR3 coding sequence is TGCAGCGCCAAACTAGATTTGGAGACCCAGTACTTC.

The count of this clonotype is one. The chain carries TRBV30 and TRBJ2-1; 8 bases map to TRBD2. The CDR3 runs to 15 residues. After removal of 1 base from V and 4 bases from J, the junction contained 6 bases not matched to a gene. Germline CDR1 GTSNPN, CDR2 SVGIG (reference sequence). The CDR3 sequence is CAWSGVAGSYNEQFF. The CDR3 coding sequence is TGTGCCTGGAGTGGTGTAGCGGGATCTTACAATGAGCAGTTCTTC.

This clonotype was seen a handful of times. The chain combines TRBV18 with TRBJ2-3; no definite D call. This CDR3 comprises 12 residues. V dropped 10 bases and J dropped 0 bases, with 8 bases sitting between them. Germline V gives CDR1 KGHSH, CDR2 LQKENI. CDR3 sequence: CATTPSTDTQYF. The CDR3, as DNA: TGTGCCACCACACCTAGCACAGATACGCAGTATTTT.

This clonotype appeared a few times. The chain links TRBV28 to TRBJ1-2; D gene ambiguous. This CDR3 is 11 amino acids long. Germline CDR1 reads MDHEN; CDR2 reads SYDVKM. V lost 5 bases and J 6 bases, leaving 7 bases between the germline ends. The CDR3 DNA reads as TGTGCCAGCAGTGGGGTCCATGGCTACACCTTC. It codes for CASSGVHGYTF.

The rearrangement uses TRBV6-1 and TRBJ2-5; a weak D match, TRBD2 (6 bases). Trimming cost V 7 bases and J 5 bases, with 14 bases left between them. The CDR3 has 13 residues. CDR1 and CDR2 from the germline V gene are MNHNS and SASEGT. In DNA form, the CDR3 reads TGTGCCAGCAAAACACCAGGGAGGGAGACCCAGTACTTC. It codes for CASKTPGRETQYF.

This chain connects TRBV7-9 to TRBJ1-5; D might be TRBD1 (6 bases). Trimming left V 4 bases short and J 4 bases short, with 20 bases between. Germline V gives CDR1 SEHNR, CDR2 FQNEAQ (reference sequence). The CDR3 has 17 amino acids. CDR3: CASSSGQPALLNQPQHF. DNA of the CDR3: TGTGCCAGCAGCTCTGGACAGCCAGCCCTCTTAAATCAGCCCCAGCATTTT. Together with reference TRBV7-9 and TRBJ1-5, the CDR3 gives the full variable domain: DTGVSQNPRHKITKRGQNVTFRCDPISEHNRLYWYRQTLGQGPEFLTYFQNEAQLEKSRLLSDRFSAERPKGSFSTLEIQRTEQGDSAMYLCASSSGQPALLNQPQHFGDGTRLSIL.

V is TRBV24-1 and J is TRBJ2-3; tentatively, D is TRBD1 or TRBD2 (5 bases each). V was cut by 0 bases and J by 3 bases, with 12 bases left in between. The CDR3 is 16 residues long. In germline, CDR1 is KGHDR, CDR2 SFDVKD. The CDR3 coding sequence is TGTGCCACCAGTGATTTGGGCAGGGAGAAGACAGATACGCAGTATTTT. Amino acid sequence: CATSDLGREKTDTQYF.

This clonotype was counted only a few times. The V and J genes are TRBV6-2 or TRBV6-3 and TRBJ1-1, with D tentatively TRBD1 (6 bases). The germline V gene has CDR1 MNHEY and CDR2 SVGEGT. This CDR3 has 15 residues. The ends were cut back, 5 bases at V and 5 bases at J, with 18 bases in the middle. The CDR3 DNA follows: TGTGCCAGCAGTAGAAGCCGGGACACCCCGACTGAAGCTTTCTTT. Its translation is CASSRSRDTPTEAFF.

The table lists this clonotype with a few counts. This chain joins TRBV20-1 and TRBJ2-5, with 8 nucleotides matching TRBD2. V trimming: 5 bases; J trimming: 4 bases; junction bases outside the gene matches: 6. The CDR3 length is 13 residues. CDR1 and CDR2 (germline): DFQATT, SNEGSKA (reference sequence). The CDR3 coding sequence is TGCAGTGCTTTAAGGGCGGGGGGAGAGACCCAGTACTTC. Translated: CSALRAGGETQYF.

The sample holds a few counts of this clonotype. The chain links TRBV20-1 to TRBJ2-7; 11 bases fit TRBD1. The CDR3 is made up of 15 amino acids. Germline V gives CDR1 DFQATT, CDR2 SNEGSKA (reference sequence). Trimming removed 6 bases from V and 0 bases from J; junction bases left unmatched: 7. The CDR3 region is CSAKGTGGPSYEQYF. In DNA form, the CDR3 reads TGCAGTGCAAAAGGGACAGGGGGACCCTCCTACGAGCAGTACTTC.

This rearrangement joins TRBV12-3 or TRBV12-4 to TRBJ2-6; no firm D call. The CDR3 sequence is 13 residues long. The V and J ends lost 6 bases and 2 bases respectively, with 5 bases between them. CDR3 residues: CASSMTGANVLTF. The CDR3 region has the DNA TGTGCCAGCAGCATGACTGGGGCCAACGTCCTGACTTTC.

The rearrangement uses TRBV14 and TRBJ2-2; D unresolved. Per the germline V gene, CDR1 is SGHDN and CDR2 is FVKESK. The CDR3 is 14 residues long. Trimming removed 2 bases from V and 3 bases from J, with 7 bases in between. The CDR3, as DNA: TGTGCCAGCAGCCAAAACAGCGACACCGGGGAGCTGTTTTTT. This sequence encodes CASSQNSDTGELFF.

The sample holds a few counts of this clonotype. This chain links TRBV7-7 with TRBJ2-1; 10 nucleotides align to TRBD2. Trimming at V came to 3 bases and at J to 0 bases, leaving 5 bases not matched to a gene. CDR1 and CDR2 from the germline V gene are SSHAT and FNYEAQ (reference sequence). The CDR3 has 17 residues. The CDR3 loop reads CASSFPPSGSSYNEQFF. CDR3 DNA sequence: TGTGCCAGCAGCTTCCCACCTAGCGGGAGCTCCTACAATGAGCAGTTCTTC. Drawing the rest from reference TRBV7-7 and TRBJ2-1, the complete variable domain is GAGVSQSPRYKVTKRGQDVTLRCDPISSHATLYWYQQALGQGPEFLTYFNYEAQPDKSGLPSDRFSAERPEGSISTLTIQRTEQRDSAMYRCASSFPPSGSSYNEQFFGPGTRLTVL.

This clonotype was seen at least ten times. The chain recombines TRBV20-1 with TRBJ2-2, with 10 bases fitting TRBD2. Germline assignment: CDR1 DFQATT and CDR2 SNEGSKA (reference sequence). CDR3 length equals 16 residues. V lost 0 bases to trimming and J lost 0 bases; unmatched junction nucleotides: 1. The CDR3 here is CSAREAGGTNTGELFF. The CDR3 DNA sequence: TGCAGTGCTAGAGAAGCGGGAGGGACGAACACCGGGGAGCTGTTTTTT.

This clonotype came up a few times. This chain joins TRBV12-3 or TRBV12-4 and TRBJ2-5; 9 nucleotides align to TRBD1. Losses at the gene ends were 6 bases for V and 6 bases for J; bases not matched to a gene: 11. The CDR3 runs to 15 residues. CDR3 loop: CASRPGQGQGKTQYF. The CDR3 DNA reads TGTGCCAGCAGACCGGGACAGGGACAGGGAAAGACCCAGTACTTC.

This clonotype was seen ten or more times. The chain recombines TRBV7-2 with TRBJ2-7, with D maybe TRBD2 (6 bases). This CDR3 spans 12 amino acids. Germline CDR1 SGHTA, CDR2 FQGNSA. The V end lost 1 base, the J end lost 8 bases, and 9 bases lay between the germline ends. Here the CDR3 DNA reads TGTGCCAGCAGCTTAGAGGCGGGAAAGCAGTACTTC. Translating it yields CASSLEAGKQYF. The complete variable domain, with remaining parts taken from reference TRBV7-2 and TRBJ2-7, reads GAGVSQSPSNKVTEKGKDVELRCDPISGHTALYWYRQSLGQGLEFLIYFQGNSAPDKSGLPSDRFSAERTGGSVSTLTIQRTQQEDSAVYLCASSLEAGKQYFGPGTRLTVT.

This clonotype was recorded many times. The J gene is TRBJ2-1, the V gene TRBV5-6; TRBD2 matches at 11 bases. Germline assignment: CDR1 SGHDT and CDR2 YYEEEE. CDR3 length: 15 residues. Trimming took 4 bases from V and 5 from J; bases not matched to a gene: 5. The CDR3 protein is CASSRMTSGNNEQFF. The CDR3 DNA sequence: TGTGCCAGCAGCCGGATGACTAGCGGGAACAATGAGCAGTTCTTC.

This clonotype has only a few counts. This chain connects TRBV5-1 to TRBJ2-7; the match to TRBD1 covers 7 bases. J gave up 2 bases and V 4 bases, and 15 bases lay outside the gene matches. This CDR3 region has 17 residues. CDR1 and CDR2 from the germline V gene are SGHRS and YFSETQ. CDR3 region: CASSHGQAYRPPYEQYF. CDR3 bases: TGCGCCAGCAGCCATGGACAGGCCTACCGTCCCCCCTACGAGCAGTACTTC.

This clonotype was seen a few times. The V call is TRBV5-1, the J call TRBJ2-7; 7 bases agree with TRBD1. The CDR3 contains 14 residues. The ends lost 4 bases at V and 6 bases at J; junction bases unmatched: 10. Germline V gene data show CDR1 as SGHRS and CDR2 as YFSETQ. The CDR3 is CASSPGQDGGEQYF. CDR3 coding DNA: TGCGCCAGCAGCCCTGGACAGGATGGAGGCGAGCAGTACTTC.

The genes are TRBV20-1 and TRBJ1-5, with D maybe TRBD1 (5 bases). The CDR3 spans 14 residues. The V end lost 0 bases, the J end lost 1 base, and 7 bases lay between the germline ends. Germline V lookup: CDR1 DFQATT, CDR2 SNEGSKA (reference sequence). The DNA of the CDR3 is TGCAGTGCTAGAGATGGGGGAAGCAATCAGCCCCAGCATTTT. This encodes CSARDGGSNQPQHF.

This clonotype was picked up a small number of times. The chain employs TRBV11-2 and TRBJ1-1, with TRBD1 as a possible D gene (5 bases). This CDR3 has 11 amino acids. Per germline, CDR1 SGHAT and CDR2 FQNNGV. The germline V and J ends were trimmed by 8 bases and 3 bases, with 7 bases remaining between them. The CDR3 region is CASWGDTEAFF. CDR3 DNA: TGTGCCAGCTGGGGGGACACTGAAGCTTTCTTT.

This clonotype was seen more than once but under ten times. The chain has TRBV28 and TRBJ2-1; TRBD1 matches at 7 bases. The ends lost 3 bases at V and 9 bases at J; junction bases unmatched: 11. Per germline, CDR1 MDHEN and CDR2 SYDVKM. The CDR3 has 15 amino acids. In DNA form, the CDR3 reads TGTGCCAGCAGTTTCGGGCGACAGGGTTATGGTGAGCAGTTCTTC. Its protein product is CASSFGRQGYGEQFF.

This rearrangement joins TRBV11-2 to TRBJ2-5; TRBD2 agrees at 7 bases. The junction had 3 bases not matched to a gene; V was cut back by 4 bases and J by 4 bases. CDR1 and CDR2 (germline): SGHAT, FQNNGV. This CDR3 region has 13 residues. CDR3 coding DNA: TGTGCCAGCAGCTGGGGGACTACAGAGACCCAGTACTTC. This gives the protein CASSWGTTETQYF.